The table lists the clone carrying this TCR beta chain with a few counts. The antigen is not known. The sample originates from a study of T-cell memory formation after mild COVID-19. The wider study: The TCR clusters were mostly specific to one donor.

General study points: Balance between CD4 and CD8 was seen in clones contracting day 15 to 85, and a CD4+ lean was seen in later expanders. Within pre-infection memory, some responding clones were found, suggesting cross-reactive memory joined.

Each CDR3 protein is one row after TCRdb ran MiXCR on the 5' RACE reads. This repertoire shows 300,000 to 400,000 distinct CDR3 sequences, approximately 15% found once; its top ten account for around 21%. With 7 bases removed from V and 0 bases from J, the gap between germline ends came to 11 bases. The germline CDR1 and CDR2 sequences are SGHTA and FQGNSA. The CDR3 length is 14 residues. Sequenced material: PBMCs or a T cell subset sorted from them (not recorded which). The gene calls are TRBV7-2 and TRBJ2-3, with a tentative D call TRBD1 (7 bases). The receptor comes from a man between 18 and 29 years old who had mild COVID-19 (a few samples of this study predate the infection). Cell type and time point are not known. The CDR3 here is CASMRGQSTDTQYF. The CDR3 DNA reads TGTGCCAGCATGCGGGGACAGAGCACAGATACGCAGTATTTT.